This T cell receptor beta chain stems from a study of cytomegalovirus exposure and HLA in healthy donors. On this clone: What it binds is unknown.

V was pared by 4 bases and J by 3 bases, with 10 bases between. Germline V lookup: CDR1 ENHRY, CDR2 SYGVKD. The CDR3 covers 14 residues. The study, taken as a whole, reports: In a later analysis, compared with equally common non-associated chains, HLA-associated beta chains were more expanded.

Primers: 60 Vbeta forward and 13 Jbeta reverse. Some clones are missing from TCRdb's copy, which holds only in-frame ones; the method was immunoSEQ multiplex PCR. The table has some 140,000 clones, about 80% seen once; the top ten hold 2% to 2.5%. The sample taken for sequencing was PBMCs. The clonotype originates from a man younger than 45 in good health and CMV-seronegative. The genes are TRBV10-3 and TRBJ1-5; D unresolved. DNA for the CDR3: TGTGCCATCAGTGGTACAGTAGTCAATCAGCCCCAGCATTTT. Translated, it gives CAISGTVVNQPQHF.